This T cell receptor (beta chain) originates from a study of T cell clones after liver transplantation. The wider study: Three of the eight recipients were HCV-positive; the rest had non-autoimmune, non-viral transplant indications.

The count of this clone is one. Its antigen remains unknown. General observations from the study: Graft donor-reactive T cells possibly entered the graft instead of undergoing deletion. Compared with third party-reactive sequences, donor-reactive ones declined more, independent of withdrawal success.

The germline V gene encodes CDR1 SGHAT and CDR2 FQNNGV. This CDR3 comprises 13 residues. Trimming cost V 0 bases and J 8 bases, with 10 bases left between them. This table comes from immunoSEQ multiplex PCR, and its TCRdb copy is limited to in-frame clones, with some not included. The top ten hold roughly 2.7% of the sample, which has some 45,000 clones, 86% seen once. Thawed unstimulated PBMCs were FACS-sorted by CD3, CD4 and CD8 into two populations. V is TRBV11-2 and J is TRBJ1-2; TRBD1 is a possible D gene (6 bases). This specimen was CD4+ T cells from blood, taken 24 months after liver transplant. The clonotype comes from a human patient who received a liver transplant. Some T cells may possibly be graft donor cells. CDR3: CASSLDRGVGYTF. Here the CDR3 DNA reads TGTGCCAGCAGCTTAGACAGGGGTGTGGGCTACACCTTC.